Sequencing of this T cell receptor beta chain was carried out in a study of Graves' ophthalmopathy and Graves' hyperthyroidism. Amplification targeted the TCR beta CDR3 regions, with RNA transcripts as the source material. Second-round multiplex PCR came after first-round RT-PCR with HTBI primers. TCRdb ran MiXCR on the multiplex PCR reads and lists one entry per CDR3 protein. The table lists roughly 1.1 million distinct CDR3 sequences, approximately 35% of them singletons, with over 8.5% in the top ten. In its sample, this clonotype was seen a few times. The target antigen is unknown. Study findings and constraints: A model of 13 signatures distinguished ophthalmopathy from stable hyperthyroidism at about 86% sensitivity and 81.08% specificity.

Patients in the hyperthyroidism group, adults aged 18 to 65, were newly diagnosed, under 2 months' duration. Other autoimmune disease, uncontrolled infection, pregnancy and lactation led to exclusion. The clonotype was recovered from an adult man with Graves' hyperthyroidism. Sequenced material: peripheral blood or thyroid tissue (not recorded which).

CDR3 loop: CSAKESVGTEAFF. In DNA, the CDR3 is TGCAGTGCTAAGGAATCGGTGGGCACTGAAGCTTTCTTT. The rearrangement links TRBV20-1 to TRBJ1-1; D is uncertain. Germline V lookup: CDR1 DFQATT, CDR2 SNEGSKA (reference sequence). This CDR3 comprises 13 residues. V was clipped by 4 bases and J by 4 bases, with 13 bases between them.